This T cell receptor (beta chain) was retrieved from a study of T cells in Graves' hyperthyroidism and ophthalmopathy. Authors of the study amplified TCR beta CDR3 regions from RNA transcripts. TCR CDR3 underwent first-round RT-PCR with the HTBI primer set. TCRdb ran MiXCR on the multiplex PCR reads and lists one entry per CDR3 protein. Among 300,000 or so distinct CDR3 sequences listed, 15% to 20% were seen once. This clonotype was counted ten times or more. Trimming at V came to 4 bases and at J to 7 bases, leaving 8 bases not matched to a gene. This CDR3 spans 16 amino acids. The germline gives CDR1 SGHNT, CDR2 YENEEA. Orbital computed tomography and thyroid ultrasound, together with serum TRAb and thyroxine and clinical symptoms, were used for diagnoses. This sample holds PBMCs from less than 11 ml fresh peripheral blood.

The sample consisted of blood. The V call is TRBV11-3, the J call TRBJ2-1; 12 nucleotides match TRBD1. The TCR was taken from a woman between 45 and 65 years old with Graves' hyperthyroidism. In DNA form, the CDR3 reads TGTGCCAGCAGCTCGGACCGGGACAGGGGGCTTAATGAGCAGTTCTTC. Its translation: CASSSDRDRGLNEQFF.